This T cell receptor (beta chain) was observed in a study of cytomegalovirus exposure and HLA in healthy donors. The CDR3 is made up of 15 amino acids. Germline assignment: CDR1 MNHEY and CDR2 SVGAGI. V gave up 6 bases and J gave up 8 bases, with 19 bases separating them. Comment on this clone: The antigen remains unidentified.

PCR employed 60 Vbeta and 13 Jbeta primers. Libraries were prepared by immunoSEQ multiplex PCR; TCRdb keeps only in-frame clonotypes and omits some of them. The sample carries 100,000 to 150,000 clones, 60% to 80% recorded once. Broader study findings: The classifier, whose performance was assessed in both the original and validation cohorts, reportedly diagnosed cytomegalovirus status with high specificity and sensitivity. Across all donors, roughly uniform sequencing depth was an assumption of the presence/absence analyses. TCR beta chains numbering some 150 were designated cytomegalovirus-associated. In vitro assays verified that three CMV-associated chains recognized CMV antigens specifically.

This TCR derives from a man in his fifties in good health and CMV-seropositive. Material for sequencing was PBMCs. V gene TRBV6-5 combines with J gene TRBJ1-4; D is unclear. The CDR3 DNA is TGTGCCAGCAGATCCCCTACGGCGGGAAGCGAAAAACTGTTTTTT. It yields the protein CASRSPTAGSEKLFF.